The clone carrying this TCR beta chain was picked up many times. The sample is drawn from a study of human T cells and chemical hapten exposure. Study background: The variation in per-sample TCR yields arose mainly from small differences in pooled library volumes.

Each cDNA molecule in the library carried unique molecular identifiers. TCRdb re-called the RACE reads with MiXCR, one entry per CDR3 protein. The data hold roughly 130,000 distinct CDR3 sequences, with around 8.3% observed a single time. The germline V gene encodes CDR1 LNHNV and CDR2 YYDKDF (reference sequence). V lost 0 bases and J lost 4, with 16 bases in between. CDR3 length: 16 amino acids. The sample's time point: healthy volunteer bleed at 2 weeks. Researchers extracted total RNA from unfractionated whole blood. The clonotype was recovered from a male donor in good health. Some clones in this sample may be carry-over from other donors' samples. The chain recombines TRBV15 with TRBJ2-7; D possibly corresponds to TRBD1 (6 bases). The sample consisted of whole blood. The CDR3 reads CATSRERAQGGYEQYF. The CDR3, as DNA: TGTGCCACCAGCAGAGAGAGGGCCCAAGGGGGATACGAGCAGTACTTC.